The 23 T cell receptor beta chains below all came from one sample that was sequenced in a study of OX40 agonist ivuxolimab in advanced cancers. Here immunoSEQ multiplex PCR was the method, and the copy in TCRdb shows in-frame clones only, minus some. Of around 62,000 clones detected, 70% to 85% appear once; the ten largest clones hold around 1.7%. This material consisted of CD4+ or CD8+ T cells sorted from blood, taken in a trial of the OX40 agonist ivuxolimab. Receptor source: an adult with an advanced solid tumor such as melanoma, head and neck, liver or kidney cancer.

The chain joins TRBV28 to TRBJ1-4; TRBD1 is a possible D gene (6 bases). Germline V lookup: CDR1 MDHEN, CDR2 SYDVKM. The CDR3 extends over 15 amino acids. Trimming took off 0 bases at V and 5 bases at J, with 10 bases between the two ends. The chain's CDR3 is CASSLWTGGNEKLFF. CDR3 sequence (DNA): TGTGCCAGCAGTTTATGGACAGGAGGAAATGAAAAACTGTTTTTT.

The genes are TRBV25-1 and TRBJ2-7; 10 bases fit TRBD1. V was pared by 6 bases and J by 1 base, with 9 bases of the junction left unmatched. Germline V gene lookup returns CDR1 MGHDK and CDR2 SYGVNS. The CDR3 is 16 residues long. The CDR3 bases are TGTGCCAGCAGGAAGACAGGGGGCTATAGTTCCTACGAGCAGTACTTC. Protein: CASRKTGGYSSYEQYF.

The V gene is TRBV7-2, the J gene TRBJ2-2; 10 bases map to TRBD2. There are 15 residues in the CDR3. V gave up 8 bases and J gave up 4 bases; unmatched junction bases: 7. Germline V lookup: CDR1 SGHTA, CDR2 FQGNSA. The DNA for the CDR3 is TGTGCCAGCGTCACTAGCGGGAAACTCACCGGGGAGCTGTTTTTT. Translated: CASVTSGKLTGELFF.

The J gene is TRBJ2-5, the V gene TRBV9; 9 bases match TRBD2. This CDR3 contains 15 residues. Germline CDR1 reads SGDLS; CDR2 reads YYNGEE. The trim removed 3 bases at V and 9 bases at J, leaving 12 bases unmatched. As DNA, the CDR3 is TGTGCCAGCAGCGCCGATTCGCGGGGGGGATTGGCCCAGTACTTC. The encoded protein is CASSADSRGGLAQYF.

The chain carries TRBV9 and TRBJ2-3; D call uncertain. This CDR3 is 16 amino acids long. Per germline, CDR1 SGDLS and CDR2 YYNGEE. The V gene lost 0 bases and the J gene lost 2 bases, with 13 bases spanning the gap. The CDR3 reads CASSVGVADYTDTQYF. The CDR3 nucleotides read TGTGCCAGCAGCGTAGGGGTGGCGGATTACACAGATACGCAGTATTTT. Together with reference TRBV9 and TRBJ2-3, the CDR3 gives the full variable domain: DSGVTQTPKHLITATGQRVTLRCSPRSGDLSVYWYQQSLDQGLQFLIQYYNGEERAKGNILERFSAQQFPDLHSELNLSSLELGDSALYFCASSVGVADYTDTQYFGPGTRLTVL.

This clone showed up just once. This rearrangement joins TRBV28 to TRBJ2-2; possibly TRBD2 for D (5 bases). Trimming cost V 2 bases and J 5 bases, with 12 bases left between them. Germline V gene data show CDR1 as MDHEN and CDR2 as SYDVKM. This CDR3 has 15 amino acids. Here the CDR3 DNA reads TGTGCCAGCAGTTTAAGAGGGTCGTGGACCGGGGAGCTGTTTTTT. Protein: CASSLRGSWTGELFF.

This clone has a handful of counts. V is TRBV11-2 and J is TRBJ2-7; 11 nucleotides line up with TRBD2. Trimming at V came to 3 bases and at J to 4 bases, leaving 14 bases not matched to a gene. The CDR3 runs to 18 residues. The germline gives CDR1 SGHAT, CDR2 FQNNGV. The CDR3 DNA sequence: TGTGCCAGCAGCTTTGGTAGCGGGAGGGCCGGGTATGGGTACGAGCAGTACTTC. Its translation is CASSFGSGRAGYGYEQYF. Full variable domain (remainder filled in from reference TRBV11-2 and TRBJ2-7): EAGVAQSPRYKIIEKRQSVAFWCNPISGHATLYWYQQILGQGPKLLIQFQNNGVVDDSQLPKDRFSAERLKGVDSTLKIQPAKLEDSAVYLCASSFGSGRAGYGYEQYFGPGTRLTVT.

This clone appeared a single time. This chain joins TRBV7-2 and TRBJ2-2; D may correspond to TRBD1 or TRBD2 (5 bases each). V was clipped by 5 bases and J by 4 bases, with 17 bases between them. The CDR3 consists of 16 residues. The germline CDR1 and CDR2 sequences are SGHTA and FQGNSA. CDR3 loop: CASSPWDRRTTGELFF. The CDR3 bases are TGTGCCAGCAGCCCTTGGGACCGGAGAACCACCGGGGAGCTGTTTTTT. The full variable domain, completed using reference TRBV7-2 and TRBJ2-2, is GAGVSQSPSNKVTEKGKDVELRCDPISGHTALYWYRQSLGQGLEFLIYFQGNSAPDKSGLPSDRFSAERTGGSVSTLTIQRTQQEDSAVYLCASSPWDRRTTGELFFGEGSRLTVL.

The sample holds a few counts of this clone. The V call is TRBV28, the J call TRBJ1-2, with TRBD1 matching 8 bases. Looked up from germline, CDR1 is MDHEN and CDR2 is SYDVKM. The CDR3 is made up of 13 amino acids. Trimming cost V 5 bases and J 3 bases; bases outside gene matches: 2. The CDR3 is CASSPGGDYGYTF. Here the CDR3 DNA reads TGTGCCAGCAGTCCAGGGGGCGACTATGGCTACACCTTC.

This clone was counted a few times. The chain employs TRBV5-1 and TRBJ2-3, with D possibly TRBD2 on 6 matching bases. V lost 1 base to trimming and J lost 1 base, with 10 bases between them. The CDR3 totals 15 residues. CDR1 and CDR2 (germline): SGHRS, YFSETQ. As DNA, the CDR3 is TGCGCCAGCAGCTTGTTTGCGGGGCGCACAGATACGCAGTATTTT. As protein: CASSLFAGRTDTQYF. The whole variable domain, remainder taken from reference TRBV5-1 and TRBJ2-3, is KAGVTQTPRYLIKTRGQQVTLSCSPISGHRSVSWYQQTPGQGLQFLFEYFSETQRNKGNFPGRFSGRQFSNSRSEMNVSTLELGDSALYLCASSLFAGRTDTQYFGPGTRLTVL.

The chain couples TRBV2 to TRBJ1-5; 8 bases agree with TRBD1. With V trimmed by 6 bases and J by 2 bases, 9 bases remained unmatched. This CDR3 is built from 16 residues. CDR1 is SNHLY and CDR2 is FYNNEI in the germline V gene. CDR3 residues: CASRKDRAEGNQPQHF. CDR3 sequence (DNA): TGTGCCAGCAGGAAGGACAGGGCGGAGGGCAATCAGCCCCAGCATTTT.

The rearrangement links TRBV10-1 to TRBJ2-5, with D tentatively TRBD1 (5 bases). Between the trimmed V and J ends, which lost 3 bases and 7 bases, there was a span of 6 bases. Germline V gives CDR1 WNHNN, CDR2 SYGVQD (reference sequence). The CDR3 has 11 residues. The CDR3 DNA follows: TGCGCCAGCAGTGAAGGGGCGACCCAGTACTTC. This sequence encodes CASSEGATQYF.

There are a few counts of this clone. The gene calls are TRBV27 and TRBJ2-1; 11 positions agree with TRBD2. Losses at the gene ends were 7 bases for V and 8 bases for J; bases not matched to a gene: 4. This CDR3 is 13 amino acids long. Germline lookup yields CDR1 MNHEY and CDR2 SMNVEV (reference sequence). The CDR3 loop is CASKLAGVDEQFF. CDR3 DNA: TGTGCCAGCAAACTAGCGGGAGTGGATGAGCAGTTCTTC.

The chain joins TRBV28 to TRBJ1-5; weak D call: TRBD1 (6 bases). Trimming stripped 1 base from V and 6 bases from J, with 25 bases between. The germline V gene encodes CDR1 MDHEN and CDR2 SYDVKM. This CDR3 has 19 residues. CDR3 DNA: TGTGCCAGCAGTTTATTCAGGAACCCGCTAAGGGGGATTGGTCAGCCCCAGCATTTT. Translated: CASSLFRNPLRGIGQPQHF. Complete variable domain (other parts from reference TRBV28 and TRBJ1-5): DVKVTQSSRYLVKRTGEKVFLECVQDMDHENMFWYRQDPGLGLRLIYFSYDVKMKEKGDIPEGYSVSREKKERFSLILESASTNQTSMYLCASSLFRNPLRGIGQPQHFGDGTRLSIL.

This clone appeared a single time. The rearrangement joins TRBV28 to TRBJ2-3, with TRBD1 identical over 9 bases. CDR1 and CDR2 (germline): MDHEN, SYDVKM. The CDR3 runs 14 residues. With V trimmed by 6 bases and J by 4 bases, 5 bases remained unmatched. The CDR3 bases are TGTGCCAGCAGACGGACAGGGGAATCAGATACGCAGTATTTT. Translation: CASRRTGESDTQYF.

This clone has just one count. The chain is built from TRBV23-1 and TRBJ2-5, with 13 bases aligning to TRBD2. TRBV23-1 is an ORF, and what it does is uncertain. Trimming removed 2 bases from V and 2 bases from J; junction bases left unmatched: 8. This CDR3 comprises 18 residues. CDR3: CASSQTGRLAGGQETQYF. In nucleotides, the CDR3 is TGCGCCAGCAGTCAAACCGGGAGACTAGCGGGAGGACAAGAGACCCAGTACTTC.

The chain couples TRBV7-2 to TRBJ2-1; D is perhaps TRBD2 (6 bases). In germline, CDR1 is SGHTA, CDR2 FQGNSA. V was shortened by 3 bases and J by 4 bases, with 16 bases between the two germline ends. The CDR3 contains 16 residues. CDR3 amino acids: CASSFRSSAGYNEQFF. The DNA for the CDR3 is TGTGCCAGCAGCTTTCGATCTTCCGCGGGGTACAATGAGCAGTTCTTC.

The gene calls are TRBV10-3 and TRBJ1-3; D is uncertain. The CDR3 is 13 residues long. Germline CDR1 ENHRY, CDR2 SYGVKD. V lost 6 bases to trimming and J lost 3 bases, with 9 bases between them. CDR3 in DNA: TGTGCCATCAGAGCGTCCAATGGAAACACCATATATTTT. It encodes CAIRASNGNTIYF.

The J gene is TRBJ2-4, the V gene TRBV30; perhaps TRBD2 as D (5 bases). Per the germline V gene, CDR1 is GTSNPN and CDR2 is SVGIG (reference sequence). The CDR3 contains 15 residues. Trimming took off 0 bases at V and 8 bases at J, with 17 bases between the two ends. The chain's CDR3 is CAWSVLADSKDIQYF. The CDR3 bases are TGTGCCTGGAGTGTCCTAGCAGACTCCAAGGACATTCAGTACTTC.

The chain recombines TRBV5-1 with TRBJ2-7; 7 nucleotides align to TRBD1. CDR3 length: 15 residues. Trimming cost V 1 base and J 5 bases; bases outside gene matches: 9. Per the germline V gene, CDR1 is SGHRS and CDR2 is YFSETQ. CDR3 amino acids: CASSLTPGQPHEQYF. The CDR3 DNA reads as TGCGCCAGCAGCTTGACGCCGGGACAGCCCCACGAGCAGTACTTC.

This chain uses TRBV7-9 with TRBJ2-3; 7 bases map to TRBD2. CDR1 is SEHNR and CDR2 is FQNEAQ in the germline V gene (reference sequence). The length of the CDR3 is 14 residues. Trimming removed 5 bases from V and 2 bases from J; junction bases left unmatched: 4. The chain's CDR3 is CASSDRLATDTQYF. The DNA for the CDR3 is TGTGCCAGCAGCGACCGACTAGCCACAGATACGCAGTATTTT.

J is TRBJ2-2 and V is TRBV9, with 7 nucleotides matching TRBD2. J gave up 2 bases and V 7 bases, and 8 bases lay outside the gene matches. CDR3 length equals 15 residues. CDR1 is SGDLS, CDR2 YYNGEE, per germline. This CDR3 reads CASSLREFNTGELFF. The CDR3 nucleotides read TGTGCCAGCTCCCTGCGGGAGTTCAACACCGGGGAGCTGTTTTTT.

This clone has just one count. V gene TRBV15 combines with J gene TRBJ1-6, with 7 bases aligning to TRBD1. The germline V gene encodes CDR1 LNHNV and CDR2 YYDKDF (reference sequence). The CDR3 sequence is 18 residues long. Unmatched junction bases numbered 6, after V lost 1 base and J lost 0 bases. CDR3: CATSRGTGASSYNSPLHF. The DNA for the CDR3 is TGTGCCACCAGCAGAGGTACAGGGGCTAGCTCCTATAATTCACCCCTCCACTTT.